Below are 10 T cell receptor beta chains sequenced from a single sample in a study of shared clonotypes between healthy human individuals. This table comes from immunoSEQ multiplex PCR, and its TCRdb copy is limited to in-frame clones, with some not included. The sample lists over a million clones; around four fifths were seen once. Sequencing was carried out using memory CD4+ T cells sorted from blood. Subset described: CD45RA-negative fraction. The source is a man younger than 35 in good health.

The chain employs TRBV6-1 and TRBJ2-1; TRBD2 matches at 10 bases. The V and J ends lost 7 bases and 6 bases, in that order; junction bases with no gene match: 6. The CDR3 is made up of 14 amino acids. The V gene's germline CDR1 is MNHNS and CDR2 SASEGT. CDR3 DNA: TGTGCCAGCATGCCTAGCGGGGGTGGCAATGAGCAGTTCTTC. Encoded protein: CASMPSGGGNEQFF.

The chain has TRBV7-2 and TRBJ1-4, with 10 nucleotides matching TRBD1. The germline V gene has CDR1 SGHTA and CDR2 FQGNSA. The CDR3 runs 16 residues. V dropped 5 bases and J dropped 0; count of bases not matched to a gene: 3. In nucleotides, the CDR3 is TGTGCCAGCAGCCTCGGACAGGGGGCAACTAATGAAAAACTGTTTTTT. It specifies CASSLGQGATNEKLFF.

This chain uses TRBV27 with TRBJ2-7; 7 bases line up with TRBD1. Germline CDR1 and CDR2: MNHEY and SMNVEV (reference sequence). The CDR3 sequence is 16 residues long. Unmatched junction bases numbered 11, after V lost 4 bases and J lost 2 bases. Here the CDR3 reads CASSSSGTVVPYEQYF. CDR3 bases: TGTGCCAGCAGTTCATCCGGGACAGTGGTACCCTACGAGCAGTACTTC.

The chain couples TRBV10-2 to TRBJ2-5; no clear D. Trimming took 5 bases from V and 5 from J, leaving 6 bases between them. The CDR3 sequence is 11 residues long. Per the germline V gene, CDR1 is WSHSY and CDR2 is SAAADI. CDR3 in amino acids: CASSQLETQYF. In DNA form, the CDR3 reads TGCGCCAGCAGTCAATTGGAGACCCAGTACTTC.

The chain has TRBV2 and TRBJ1-2, with 8 bases lining up with TRBD1. V shed 4 bases and J 4 bases; nucleotides not matched to a gene: 11. The V gene's germline CDR1 is SNHLY and CDR2 FYNNEI. This CDR3 has 16 residues. The chain's CDR3 is CASSVRTGSVGYGYTF. The CDR3 coding sequence is TGTGCCAGCAGTGTCCGGACAGGGTCCGTCGGCTATGGCTACACCTTC.

The J gene is TRBJ1-5, the V gene TRBV18; a weak D match, TRBD1 (5 bases). Trimming shortened V by 5 bases and J by 3 bases, and 17 bases separated the two germline ends. Germline CDR1 and CDR2: KGHSH and LQKENI. This CDR3 spans 16 amino acids. The chain's CDR3 is CASSAAGTASNQPQHF. DNA for the CDR3: TGTGCCAGCTCAGCCGCCGGGACCGCTTCCAATCAGCCCCAGCATTTT.

This chain joins TRBV30 and TRBJ2-3; 9 bases match TRBD2. With 3 bases clipped from V and 5 bases from J, the junction kept 6 bases outside the gene matches. The CDR3 has 14 amino acids. CDR1 is GTSNPN and CDR2 is SVGIG in the germline V gene (reference sequence). The chain's CDR3 is CAWSPGLARDTQYF. DNA of the CDR3: TGTGCCTGGAGCCCGGGACTAGCCAGAGATACGCAGTATTTT.

CDR3 nucleotides: TGTGCCAGATTTCCCCGGGACTGGATGCCCCGAGATACGCAGTATTTT. Encoded protein: CARFPRDWMPRDTQYF. This chain joins TRBV19 and TRBJ2-3; D might be TRBD2 (6 bases). The CDR3 runs to 16 residues. The V gene's germline CDR1 is LNHDA and CDR2 SQIVND (reference sequence). The ends were cut back, 9 bases at V and 5 bases at J, with 24 bases in the middle.

The chain is built from TRBV7-2 and TRBJ2-6, with D unresolved. CDR1 and CDR2 from the germline V gene are SGHTA and FQGNSA. The CDR3 is made up of 13 amino acids. The V gene lost 2 bases and the J gene lost 2 bases, with 1 base spanning the gap. CDR3 sequence: CASSLPGANVLTF. CDR3 sequence (DNA): TGTGCCAGCAGCTTACCTGGGGCCAACGTCCTGACTTTC.

The chain links TRBV5-1 to TRBJ2-7; 7 bases line up with TRBD1. J gave up 4 bases and V 4 bases, and 5 bases lay outside the gene matches. CDR1 and CDR2 (germline): SGHRS, YFSETQ. The CDR3 extends over 13 amino acids. CDR3 bases: TGCGCCAGCAGCCAAATACAGGGGTACGAGCAGTACTTC. Translating gives CASSQIQGYEQYF.